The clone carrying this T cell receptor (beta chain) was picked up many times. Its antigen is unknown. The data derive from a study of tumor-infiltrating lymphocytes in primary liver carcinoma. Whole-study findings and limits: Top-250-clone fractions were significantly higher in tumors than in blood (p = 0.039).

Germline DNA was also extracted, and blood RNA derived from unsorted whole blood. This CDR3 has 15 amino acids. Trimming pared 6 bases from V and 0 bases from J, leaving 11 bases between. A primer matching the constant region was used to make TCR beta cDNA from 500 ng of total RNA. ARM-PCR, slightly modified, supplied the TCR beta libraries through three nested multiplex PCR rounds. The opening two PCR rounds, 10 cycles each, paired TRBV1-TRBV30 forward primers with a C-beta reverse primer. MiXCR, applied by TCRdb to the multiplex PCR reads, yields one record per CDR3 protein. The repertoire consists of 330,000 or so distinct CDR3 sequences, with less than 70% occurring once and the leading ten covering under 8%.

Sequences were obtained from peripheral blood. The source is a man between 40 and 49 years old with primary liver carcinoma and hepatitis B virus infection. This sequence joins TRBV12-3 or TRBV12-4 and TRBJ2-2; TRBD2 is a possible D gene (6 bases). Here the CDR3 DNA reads TGTGCCAGCAGCCCGGGGGTGACGAACACCGGGGAGCTGTTTTTT. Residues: CASSPGVTNTGELFF.